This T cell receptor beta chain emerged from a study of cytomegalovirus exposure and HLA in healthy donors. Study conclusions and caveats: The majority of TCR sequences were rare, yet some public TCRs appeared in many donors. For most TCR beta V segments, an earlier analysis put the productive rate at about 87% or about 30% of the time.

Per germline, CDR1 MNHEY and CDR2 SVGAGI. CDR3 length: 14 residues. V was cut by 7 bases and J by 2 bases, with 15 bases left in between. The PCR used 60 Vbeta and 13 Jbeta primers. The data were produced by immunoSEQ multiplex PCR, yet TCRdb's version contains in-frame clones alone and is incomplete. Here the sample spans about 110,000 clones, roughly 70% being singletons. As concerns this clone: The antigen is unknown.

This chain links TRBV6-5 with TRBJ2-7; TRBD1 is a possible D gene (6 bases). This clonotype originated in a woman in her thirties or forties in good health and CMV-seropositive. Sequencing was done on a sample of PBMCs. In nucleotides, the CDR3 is TGTGCCAGCAACCCGCCAGGGGTTCCCTACGAGCAGTACTTC. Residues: CASNPPGVPYEQYF.